Below are 29 T cell receptor beta chains sequenced from a single sample in a study of CD8+ T cells in alopecia areata. Sequencing used cDNA as its template, made by extracting RNA and reverse transcribing it. The method was immunoSEQ multiplex PCR; TCRdb's version includes in-frame clones alone and lacks a portion of them. The table records approximately 180,000 clones, around 50% of them present only once. The sample consisted of CD4+ T cells sorted from blood, taken at week 0. Source of these receptors: a human donor with alopecia areata.

CDR3 sequence (DNA): TGTGCCAGCAGCCTCGGGACAACTCAAGAGACCCAGTACTTC. It encodes CASSLGTTQETQYF. The rearrangement joins TRBV9 to TRBJ2-5; maybe TRBD1 (6 bases). Germline V gives CDR1 SGDLS, CDR2 YYNGEE. Between the trimmed V and J ends, which lost 4 bases and 2 bases, there was a span of 12 bases. This CDR3 contains 14 residues.

The CDR3 is CASSVGDSYNEQFF. CDR3 DNA: TGTGCCAGCAGCGTGGGTGATTCCTACAATGAGCAGTTCTTC. V gene TRBV9 combines with J gene TRBJ2-1; no clear D gene. This CDR3 is built from 14 residues. CDR1 is SGDLS and CDR2 is YYNGEE in the germline V gene. Deletions cut 2 bases from V and 1 base from J, with 7 bases between.

The chain uses TRBV2 and TRBJ2-1; TRBD2 aligns across 10 bases. The V gene's germline CDR1 is SNHLY and CDR2 FYNNEI. CDR3 size: 17 residues. V was clipped by 0 bases and J by 8 bases; unmatched bases: 10. As DNA, the CDR3 is TGTGCCAGCAGTGAAGCGCTTCTAGCGGGGGCGGTCGATGAGCAGTTCTTC. Translating gives CASSEALLAGAVDEQFF.

This clone showed up just once. The chain uses TRBV29-1 and TRBJ1-5; 8 bases are shared with TRBD1. This CDR3 has 14 amino acids. The germline V gene has CDR1 SQVTM and CDR2 ANQGSEA. The junction had 7 bases not matched to a gene; V was cut back by 6 bases and J by 3 bases. This CDR3 is CSVKTGANNQPQHF. In nucleotides, the CDR3 is TGCAGCGTCAAGACAGGGGCGAACAATCAGCCCCAGCATTTT.

Only a few counts were recorded for this clone. The rearrangement joins TRBV4-2 to TRBJ2-1; TRBD2 matches at 11 bases. The CDR3 runs to 15 residues. J was trimmed by 3 bases and V by 5 bases; bases with no gene match: 3. Germline CDR1 LGHNA, CDR2 YNFKEQ. CDR3 amino acids: CASSTTSGGYNEQFF. Written as DNA, the CDR3 is TGTGCCAGCAGCACCACTAGCGGGGGCTACAATGAGCAGTTCTTC.

This clone was counted only a few times. The chain employs TRBV11-2 and TRBJ1-1, with D perhaps matching TRBD1 (5 bases). V was cut by 0 bases and J by 4 bases, with 6 bases left in between. Germline V lookup: CDR1 SGHAT, CDR2 FQNNGV. CDR3 length: 13 amino acids. The CDR3 here is CASSLEGGTEAFF. The CDR3 DNA reads TGTGCCAGCAGCTTAGAGGGGGGCACTGAAGCTTTCTTT. Full variable domain (rest looked up from reference TRBV11-2 and TRBJ1-1): EAGVAQSPRYKIIEKRQSVAFWCNPISGHATLYWYQQILGQGPKLLIQFQNNGVVDDSQLPKDRFSAERLKGVDSTLKIQPAKLEDSAVYLCASSLEGGTEAFFGQGTRLTVV.

There are a few counts of this clone. This chain joins TRBV25-1 and TRBJ2-5; D remains unclear. CDR1 is MGHDK and CDR2 is SYGVNS in the germline V gene. The CDR3 runs 15 residues. V lost 3 bases and J 5 bases, leaving 16 bases between the germline ends. Here the CDR3 reads CASSDIQTFRETQYF. The DNA for the CDR3 is TGTGCCAGCAGTGACATACAGACGTTCAGGGAGACCCAGTACTTC. The full variable domain, rest sourced from reference TRBV25-1 and TRBJ2-5, is EADIYQTPRYLVIGTGKKITLECSQTMGHDKMYWYQQDPGMELHLIHYSYGVNSTEKGDLSSESTVSRIRTEHFPLTLESARPSHTSQYLCASSDIQTFRETQYFGPGTRLLVL.

The V and J genes are TRBV29-1 and TRBJ2-4; no reliable D call. Germline loops: CDR1 SQVTM, CDR2 ANQGSEA. V lost 1 base to trimming and J lost 0 bases, with 13 bases between them. There are 16 residues in the CDR3. CDR3 protein: CSVEVSPLLAKNIQYF. The CDR3 coding sequence is TGCAGCGTTGAAGTTAGTCCGTTACTAGCCAAAAACATTCAGTACTTC.

This clone appeared once. V gene TRBV9 combines with J gene TRBJ2-1; D is ambiguous. CDR1 is SGDLS, CDR2 YYNGEE, per germline. The CDR3 consists of 14 residues. V was trimmed by 0 bases and J by 10 bases, leaving 14 bases between them. The CDR3 region is CASSVATRVGEQFF. The CDR3 DNA follows: TGTGCCAGCAGCGTAGCTACCCGGGTCGGCGAGCAGTTCTTC. Full variable domain (rest looked up from reference TRBV9 and TRBJ2-1): DSGVTQTPKHLITATGQRVTLRCSPRSGDLSVYWYQQSLDQGLQFLIQYYNGEERAKGNILERFSAQQFPDLHSELNLSSLELGDSALYFCASSVATRVGEQFFGPGTRLTVL.

This clone was recorded a few times. CDR3 region: CAISSTAGGPTDTQYF. In DNA, the CDR3 is TGTGCCATCAGCTCAACGGCAGGGGGACCCACAGATACGCAGTATTTT. The rearrangement joins TRBV10-3 to TRBJ2-3; 7 nucleotides align to TRBD1. In germline, CDR1 is ENHRY, CDR2 SYGVKD. The CDR3 contains 16 residues. Trimming removed 6 bases from V and 2 bases from J; junction bases left unmatched: 11.

The genes are TRBV2 and TRBJ2-7, with no clear D. Germline-derived CDR1 and CDR2 are SNHLY and FYNNEI. The V gene lost 1 base and the J gene lost 2 bases, with 6 bases spanning the gap. This CDR3 region has 13 residues. CDR3 region: CASSEGPTYEQYF. The CDR3 DNA is TGTGCCAGCAGTGAAGGGCCAACCTACGAGCAGTACTTC.

This chain links TRBV19 with TRBJ1-6, with D maybe TRBD1 (5 bases). V was trimmed by 6 bases and J by 10 bases, leaving 10 bases between them. Germline V gives CDR1 LNHDA, CDR2 SQIVND (reference sequence). The CDR3 sequence is 12 residues long. DNA of the CDR3: TGTGCCAGTAGCCCCTGGGACTCACCCCTCCACTTT. It specifies CASSPWDSPLHF.

This clone has a single count. This chain connects TRBV9 to TRBJ2-5, with 12 bases matching TRBD2. In germline, CDR1 is SGDLS, CDR2 YYNGEE. V gave up 6 bases and J gave up 2 bases; unmatched junction bases: 5. The CDR3 is 15 amino acids. The CDR3 spells CASTTSGGLQETQYF. The CDR3 nucleotides are TGTGCCAGCACGACTAGCGGGGGTCTTCAAGAGACCCAGTACTTC.

V is TRBV30 and J is TRBJ1-6, with D perhaps matching TRBD1 (5 bases). This CDR3 is built from 12 residues. Germline values: CDR1 GTSNPN, CDR2 SVGIG (reference sequence). V lost 8 bases to trimming and J lost 10 bases, with 15 bases between them. CDR3 sequence reads: CAGVQGRSPLHF. In DNA form, the CDR3 reads TGTGCCGGGGTGCAGGGCCGATCACCCCTCCACTTT.

A few counts support this clone. The J gene is TRBJ2-3, the V gene TRBV7-9; no clear D. Germline V gives CDR1 SEHNR, CDR2 FQNEAQ (reference sequence). CDR3 length: 11 amino acids. V shed 6 bases and J shed 6 bases, with 7 bases lying between them. The CDR3 sequence: CASRNQDTQYF. The DNA for the CDR3 is TGTGCCAGCAGGAACCAGGATACGCAGTATTTT.

V usage is TRBV21-1 and J usage is TRBJ2-4; the tabulated D call, TRBD2, remains unverified against the DNA. TRBV21-1 is assigned pseudogene status. The CDR3 extends over 12 amino acids. The CDR3 spells CASSNGVNIQYF. The CDR3 DNA reads as TGTGCCAGCAGCAATGGAGTAAACATTCAGTACTTC.

This chain connects TRBV6-5 to TRBJ1-6; D call uncertain. Deletions cut 2 bases from V and 0 bases from J, with 8 bases between. The CDR3 spans 16 residues. Per germline, CDR1 MNHEY and CDR2 SVGAGI. CDR3 sequence: CASSYGVASYNSPLHF. The CDR3, as DNA: TGTGCCAGCAGTTACGGGGTGGCCTCCTATAATTCACCCCTCCACTTT.

Of note for this clone: This same CDR3 is encoded by further DNA sequences in the sample. The chain recombines TRBV30 with TRBJ1-1; 7 nucleotides agree with TRBD1. The CDR3 is 12 amino acids. CDR1 is GTSNPN, CDR2 SVGIG, per germline (reference sequence). The junction had 2 bases not matched to a gene; V was cut back by 5 bases and J by 2 bases. As DNA, the CDR3 is TGTGCCTGGGACAGGGTTAACACTGAAGCTTTCTTT. It specifies CAWDRVNTEAFF.

The chain uses TRBV29-1 and TRBJ1-2; D is ambiguous. There are 15 residues in the CDR3. Looked up from germline, CDR1 is SQVTM and CDR2 is ANQGSEA. The ends were cut back, 6 bases at V and 8 bases at J, with 25 bases in the middle. The CDR3 sequence: CSVAAGPGGNSGYTF. DNA of the CDR3: TGCAGCGTCGCCGCGGGTCCGGGTGGTAATAGCGGCTACACCTTC. Full variable domain (rest looked up from reference TRBV29-1 and TRBJ1-2): SAVISQKPSRDICQRGTSLTIQCQVDSQVTMMFWYRQQPGQSLTLIATANQGSEATYESGFVIDKFPISRPNLTFSTLTVSNMSPEDSSIYLCSVAAGPGGNSGYTFGSGTRLTVV.

This chain connects TRBV12-5 to TRBJ1-4; D gene ambiguous. V lost 10 bases and J 7 bases, leaving 13 bases between the germline ends. Germline V gives CDR1 LGHNT, CDR2 FRNRAP. This CDR3 contains 12 residues. The CDR3 here is CATGEAVEKLFF. Written as DNA, the CDR3 is TGTGCTACCGGTGAGGCGGTTGAAAAACTGTTTTTT. The variable domain in full, with the rest retrieved from reference TRBV12-5 and TRBJ1-4, is DARVTQTPRHKVTEMGQEVTMRCQPILGHNTVFWYRQTMMQGLELLAYFRNRAPLDDSGMPKDRFSAEMPDATLATLKIQPSEPRDSAVYFCATGEAVEKLFFGSGTQLSVL.

The rearrangement uses TRBV2 and TRBJ2-7, with D unresolved. The V and J ends lost 3 bases and 9 bases respectively, with 24 bases between them. CDR1 and CDR2 from the germline V gene are SNHLY and FYNNEI. This CDR3 has 16 amino acids. CDR3 DNA sequence: TGTGCCAGCAGTGACCAATCCTCACGAGGCTCAAAAGGGCAGTACTTC. Translation: CASSDQSSRGSKGQYF.

This chain uses TRBV9 with TRBJ2-3; D is possibly TRBD2 (7 bases). The CDR3 length is 15 residues. Germline-derived CDR1 and CDR2 are SGDLS and YYNGEE. With 3 bases removed from V and 5 bases from J, the gap between germline ends came to 16 bases. The CDR3 sequence: CASSARGAFIDTQYF. Here the CDR3 DNA reads TGTGCCAGCAGCGCCCGGGGGGCCTTCATAGATACGCAGTATTTT.

The V gene is TRBV29-1, the J gene TRBJ2-3; D not certain. V gave up 5 bases and J gave up 2 bases, with 14 bases separating them. The germline V gene has CDR1 SQVTM and CDR2 ANQGSEA. The CDR3 is 14 amino acids. CDR3 sequence reads: CSVTGPFPTDTQYF. The CDR3 DNA reads as TGCAGCGTTACCGGACCCTTTCCCACAGATACGCAGTATTTT.

This clone occurred many times. The V and J genes are TRBV10-3 and TRBJ2-1; D is perhaps TRBD1 or TRBD2 (6 bases each). The CDR3 covers 16 residues. CDR1 and CDR2 from the germline V gene are ENHRY and SYGVKD. V was shortened by 3 bases and J by 4 bases, with 16 bases between the two germline ends. The CDR3 region has the DNA TGTGCCATCAGTGATTTTTCGGGGGCCACTTACAATGAGCAGTTCTTC. As protein: CAISDFSGATYNEQFF.

This clone was counted only a few times. This chain joins TRBV2 and TRBJ1-5; D gene ambiguous. V was pared by 1 base and J by 9 bases, with 7 bases between. The CDR3 has 12 residues. Germline loops: CDR1 SNHLY, CDR2 FYNNEI. CDR3 protein: CASSEDERPQHF. In DNA form, the CDR3 reads TGTGCCAGCAGTGAAGATGAACGGCCCCAGCATTTT.

The V gene is TRBV27, the J gene TRBJ1-1; maybe TRBD1 (6 bases). Between the trimmed V and J ends, which lost 4 bases and 0 bases, there was a span of 12 bases. Per the germline V gene, CDR1 is MNHEY and CDR2 is SMNVEV (reference sequence). The CDR3 sequence is 15 residues long. The CDR3 DNA reads as TGTGCCAGCAGTTGGGGGGGCAGCCTGAACACTGAAGCTTTCTTT. Protein product: CASSWGGSLNTEAFF.

The chain carries TRBV6-1 and TRBJ1-1; perhaps TRBD1 as D (5 bases). This CDR3 region has 12 residues. Germline V gives CDR1 MNHNS, CDR2 SASEGT. Trimming pared 5 bases from V and 7 bases from J, leaving 11 bases between. The CDR3 DNA reads TGTGCCAGCAGTAAGTCAGGGCGTGAAGCTTTCTTT. This sequence encodes CASSKSGREAFF.

The rearrangement uses TRBV11-3 and TRBJ2-2; D ambiguous. V lost 4 bases, J lost 6 bases, and 9 bases lay in between. This CDR3 is built from 13 residues. Germline V gene data show CDR1 as SGHNT and CDR2 as YENEEA. This CDR3 is CASSSRYAGELFF. The CDR3 bases are TGTGCCAGCAGCTCTAGGTACGCCGGGGAGCTGTTTTTT. The entire variable domain, with the rest obtained from reference TRBV11-3 and TRBJ2-2, is as follows: EAGVVQSPRYKIIEKKQPVAFWCNPISGHNTLYWYLQNLGQGPELLIRYENEEAVDDSQLPKDRFSAERLKGVDSTLKIQPAELGDSAVYLCASSSRYAGELFFGEGSRLTVL.

The CDR3 nucleotides are TGTGCCTGGAGTCCGGGTAGGAAGGCTAAACCCCTCCACTTT. Its translation is CAWSPGRKAKPLHF. V and J are TRBV30 and TRBJ1-6; D uncertain. Trimming took off 2 bases at V and 12 bases at J, with 17 bases between the two ends. Germline V gene sequence: CDR1 GTSNPN, CDR2 SVGIG (reference sequence). The CDR3 has 14 residues.